A selection of T cell receptor beta chains follows, all from one sample in a study of memory CD4+ T cells and cytomegalovirus serostatus. Profiling relied on immunoSEQ multiplex PCR, and the TCRdb table lists in-frame clones only, not all of them. The table lists about 92,000 clones, 80% of them singletons. Sequenced input: memory CD4+ T cells from blood. The receptors come from an adult in good health and CMV-seropositive. CDR3s include the opening cysteine and the closing phenylalanine or tryptophan.

V gene: TRBV6-6; J gene: TRBJ1-1; CDR3 protein: CASGDRPNTEAFF
V gene: TRBV27; J gene: TRBJ2-7; CDR3 protein: CASSRLEGREQYF
V gene: TRBV10-2; J gene: TRBJ2-7; CDR3 protein: CASSERVGSRRYEQYF
V gene: TRBV19; J gene: TRBJ2-7; CDR3 protein: CASSTSGRASYEQYF
V gene: TRBV27; J gene: TRBJ1-5; CDR3 protein: CASSLWGTGSQPQHF
V gene: TRBV30; J gene: TRBJ2-3; CDR3 protein: CAWTPSSILDTQYF
V gene: TRBV6-5; J gene: TRBJ2-7; CDR3 protein: CASSYSGTAETYEQYF
V gene: TRBV10-1; J gene: TRBJ2-1; CDR3 protein: CASEDVLNNEQFF
V gene: TRBV5-1; J gene: TRBJ2-2; CDR3 protein: CASTQTGGRTGELFF
V gene: TRBV28; J gene: TRBJ2-7; CDR3 protein: CASNPTTGRAYEQYF
V gene: TRBV6-1; J gene: TRBJ2-1; CDR3 protein: CASSEAGTNHYNEQFF
V gene: TRBV5-1; J gene: TRBJ2-2; CDR3 protein: CASSLDGGTGELFF
V gene: TRBV21-1; J gene: TRBJ2-2; CDR3 protein: CASSSLRQGGTGELFF
V gene: TRBV6-5; J gene: TRBJ2-2; CDR3 protein: CASSRQGTGELFF
V gene: TRBV5-1; J gene: TRBJ2-3; CDR3 protein: CASSSVPSTDTQYF
V gene: TRBV6-5; J gene: TRBJ1-2; CDR3 protein: CASSRDIRDYGYTF
V gene: TRBV7-9; J gene: TRBJ2-2; CDR3 protein: CASSVSGGATGELFF
V gene: TRBV5-1; J gene: TRBJ2-7; CDR3 protein: CASSPETGGFGEQYF
V gene: TRBV7-2; J gene: TRBJ2-7; CDR3 protein: CASSTAFSSYEQYF
V gene: TRBV5-6; J gene: TRBJ1-2; CDR3 protein: CASSLAAGQGSYTF
V gene: TRBV5-6; J gene: TRBJ1-1; CDR3 protein: CASSLGPARAFF
V gene: TRBV10-3; J gene: TRBJ1-1; CDR3 protein: CAISKQGNTEAFF
V gene: TRBV7-9; J gene: TRBJ1-5; CDR3 protein: CASSLGQGQGSNQPQHF
V gene: TRBV27; J gene: TRBJ2-3; CDR3 protein: CASRPHRGLWTDTQYF
V gene: TRBV2; J gene: TRBJ2-7; CDR3 protein: CASILMSAYEQYF
V gene: TRBV29-1; J gene: TRBJ2-7; CDR3 protein: CSVSTGLSEQYF
V gene: TRBV6-1; J gene: TRBJ1-5; CDR3 protein: CASSELSNQPQHF
V gene: TRBV23-1; J gene: TRBJ1-5; CDR3 protein: CASSRGGLSGQPQHF
V gene: TRBV7-2; J gene: TRBJ1-1; CDR3 protein: CASSLDQGLMGEAFF
V gene: TRBV28; J gene: TRBJ1-3; CDR3 protein: CASSPGTFNTIYF
V gene: TRBV7-2; J gene: TRBJ2-5; CDR3 protein: CASSYSGRPETQYF
V gene: TRBV5-6; J gene: TRBJ1-5; CDR3 protein: CTSSLYWARRNQPQHF
V gene: TRBV18; J gene: TRBJ2-1; CDR3 protein: CASSPRTSGDYNEQFF
V gene: TRBV7-3; J gene: TRBJ2-1; CDR3 protein: CASSRQGDDEQFF
V gene: TRBV5-1; J gene: TRBJ2-7; CDR3 protein: CASSPGGTSSSYEQYF
V gene: TRBV2; J gene: TRBJ1-1; CDR3 protein: CASSEVEGAGEAFF
V gene: TRBV2; J gene: TRBJ2-5; CDR3 protein: CASSAGLAGGNQETQYF
V gene: TRBV29-1; J gene: TRBJ2-1; CDR3 protein: CSVGEGNEQFF
V gene: TRBV5-5; J gene: TRBJ2-5; CDR3 protein: CASSSGQLQETQYF
V gene: TRBV7-9; J gene: TRBJ1-4; CDR3 protein: CASTSPGPVGEKLFF
V gene: TRBV7-9; J gene: TRBJ2-3; CDR3 protein: CASRLWGTASTDTQYF
V gene: TRBV2; J gene: TRBJ2-7; CDR3 protein: CASSASPRLEQYF
V gene: TRBV2; J gene: TRBJ2-1; CDR3 protein: CASTLDLYNEQFF
V gene: TRBV18; J gene: TRBJ2-7; CDR3 protein: CASSPPGTGVLYEQYF
V gene: TRBV5-8; J gene: TRBJ1-5; CDR3 protein: CASSGGLKSNQPQHF
V gene: TRBV5-1; J gene: TRBJ2-3; CDR3 protein: CASSDGLAGADTQYF
V gene: TRBV27; J gene: TRBJ2-2; CDR3 protein: CASSNREGTGELFF
V gene: TRBV6-5; J gene: TRBJ2-1; CDR3 protein: CASSYSTMGGGNEQFF
V gene: TRBV5-6; J gene: TRBJ1-1; CDR3 protein: CASSLDGGAGTEAFF
V gene: TRBV2; J gene: TRBJ1-2; CDR3 protein: CASSGVTGDGYTF
V gene: TRBV7-3; J gene: TRBJ2-2; CDR3 protein: CASSTHRSGGELFF
V gene: TRBV5-1; J gene: TRBJ1-4; CDR3 protein: CASSSTGERQKLFF
V gene: TRBV11-2; J gene: TRBJ2-5; CDR3 protein: CASSPSSGPGGTQYF
V gene: TRBV7-3; J gene: TRBJ1-2; CDR3 protein: CASSLDRDGSYTF
V gene: TRBV18; J gene: TRBJ2-1; CDR3 protein: CASSKREMTVTSYNEQFF
V gene: TRBV6-5; J gene: TRBJ2-7; CDR3 protein: CASSYDPTDYEQYF
V gene: TRBV9; J gene: TRBJ2-6; CDR3 protein: CASSPRSGANVLTF
V gene: TRBV5-1; J gene: TRBJ1-1; CDR3 protein: CASSLSPGTTEAFF
V gene: TRBV2; J gene: TRBJ1-1; CDR3 protein: CASRAGTGGGGTEAFF
V gene: TRBV5-6; J gene: TRBJ2-1; CDR3 protein: CASSFQRTGSTFF